The 27 T cell receptor beta chains listed next were all sequenced from one sample in a study of T cell responses to AZD1222 COVID-19 vaccine. The data were produced by immunoSEQ multiplex PCR, yet TCRdb's version contains in-frame clones alone and is incomplete. The sample lists approximately 100,000 clones; more than 75% were seen once. The material was peripheral blood, obtained on day 0 of AZD1222 vaccination. The receptors derive from an adult in good health.

The V call is TRBV7-3, the J call TRBJ1-1, with 8 bases lining up with TRBD1. The CDR3 is 14 amino acids. CDR1 and CDR2 (germline): SGHTA, FQGTGA. Trimming took 6 bases from V and 4 from J; bases not matched to a gene: 7. The CDR3 loop is CASSPQGAVTEAFF. For the CDR3, the DNA is TGTGCCAGCAGTCCGCAGGGGGCTGTCACTGAAGCTTTCTTT.

The V call is TRBV2, the J call TRBJ2-5; D ambiguous. Looked up from germline, CDR1 is SNHLY and CDR2 is FYNNEI. This CDR3 comprises 13 residues. The V end lost 4 bases, the J end lost 4 bases, and 10 bases lay between the germline ends. In DNA, the CDR3 is TGTGCCAGCAGTGGTCGGGCCCGAGAGACCCAGTACTTC. It is translated as CASSGRARETQYF.

This chain connects TRBV30 to TRBJ1-5; D gene uncertain. V lost 0 bases to trimming and J lost 5 bases, with 8 bases between them. The CDR3 loop spans 13 amino acids. Per the germline V gene, CDR1 is GTSNPN and CDR2 is SVGIG (reference sequence). For the CDR3, the DNA is TGTGCCTGGAGTGTTGCCATGGATCAGCCCCAGCATTTT. Translation gives CAWSVAMDQPQHF.

The chain couples TRBV3-1 (or the pseudogene TRBV3-2) to TRBJ1-1, with 7 bases matching TRBD1. The CDR3 loop spans 13 amino acids. Germline CDR1 is LGHDT and CDR2 is YNNKEL (reference sequence). J was trimmed by 5 bases and V by 5 bases; bases with no gene match: 5. This CDR3 reads CASSWTGQTEAFF. The CDR3 coding sequence is TGTGCCAGCAGCTGGACAGGACAAACTGAAGCTTTCTTT.

The genes are TRBV6-2 or TRBV6-3 and TRBJ2-3; TRBD2 might be the D (5 bases). The germline CDR1 and CDR2 sequences are MNHEY and SVGEGT. The CDR3 runs 14 residues. With 5 bases removed from V and 8 bases from J, the gap between germline ends came to 17 bases. CDR3 loop: CASSPGLRGGTQYF. DNA for the CDR3: TGTGCCAGCAGTCCCGGGCTTCGAGGAGGTACGCAGTATTTT.

The V gene is TRBV6-1, the J gene TRBJ1-5; unclear D gene. CDR1 and CDR2 from the germline V gene are MNHNS and SASEGT. The V and J ends lost 0 bases and 6 bases respectively, with 9 bases between them. This CDR3 is 14 amino acids long. Written as DNA, the CDR3 is TGTGCCAGCAGTGAAGCTTACGGGGTTCAGCCCCAGCATTTT. Translated: CASSEAYGVQPQHF.

This clone was seen just once. The chain's CDR3 is CASSHGGTQYF. The CDR3 DNA is TGTGCCAGCAGCCACGGTGGGACCCAGTACTTC. The genes are TRBV6-2 or TRBV6-3 and TRBJ2-5; D is ambiguous. V lost 6 bases to trimming and J lost 7 bases, with 9 bases between them. This CDR3 contains 11 residues. CDR1 and CDR2 (germline): MNHEY, SVGEGT.

The chain joins TRBV3-1 (or the pseudogene TRBV3-2) to TRBJ2-7; D might be TRBD1 (6 bases). Germline V gene sequence: CDR1 LGHDT, CDR2 YNNKEL (reference sequence). V was pared by 0 bases and J by 7 bases, with 16 bases between. The CDR3 has 15 residues. The CDR3 reads CASSQDPYRVREQYF. CDR3 coding DNA: TGTGCCAGCAGCCAAGATCCTTACAGGGTTAGGGAGCAGTACTTC.

The V call is TRBV6-1, the J call TRBJ2-7; TRBD1 matches 12 bases. Germline CDR1 and CDR2: MNHNS and SASEGT. The CDR3 is made up of 15 amino acids. The junction had 7 bases not matched to a gene; V was cut back by 3 bases and J by 7 bases. CDR3 coding DNA: TGTGCCAGCAGTGAGGCCGGGACAGGGGGCCGGGAGCAGTACTTC. It specifies CASSEAGTGGREQYF.

The V gene is TRBV7-7, the J gene TRBJ2-2; D remains unclear. The CDR3 extends over 16 amino acids. The germline CDR1 and CDR2 sequences are SSHAT and FNYEAQ (reference sequence). V dropped 5 bases and J dropped 3 bases, with 16 bases sitting between them. This CDR3 reads CASSPRVGPDTGELFF. CDR3 bases: TGTGCCAGCAGCCCGCGTGTAGGGCCCGACACCGGGGAGCTGTTTTTT. The variable domain in full, completed from reference TRBV7-7 and TRBJ2-2, reads GAGVSQSPRYKVTKRGQDVTLRCDPISSHATLYWYQQALGQGPEFLTYFNYEAQPDKSGLPSDRFSAERPEGSISTLTIQRTEQRDSAMYRCASSPRVGPDTGELFFGEGSRLTVL.

The chain links TRBV6-5 to TRBJ1-6; maybe TRBD1 (5 bases). V was pared by 7 bases and J by 10 bases, with 20 bases between. The CDR3 spans 15 residues. Germline CDR1 is MNHEY and CDR2 is SVGAGI. CDR3 protein: CASTFLGDRRSPLHF. In DNA, the CDR3 is TGTGCCAGCACCTTCTTAGGGGATCGGAGGTCACCCCTCCACTTT.

J is TRBJ2-7 and V is TRBV10-3, with D perhaps TRBD1 (6 bases). The germline V gene encodes CDR1 ENHRY and CDR2 SYGVKD. The ends were cut back, 9 bases at V and 2 bases at J, with 14 bases in the middle. CDR3 length: 13 amino acids. The CDR3 loop is CAINREGTYEQYF. CDR3 sequence (DNA): TGTGCCATAAACAGGGAAGGGACCTACGAGCAGTACTTC.

The rearrangement uses TRBV6-2 or TRBV6-3 and TRBJ1-6; a possible D gene is TRBD1 (6 bases). Per germline, CDR1 MNHEY and CDR2 SVGEGT. Trimming took 0 bases from V and 10 from J, leaving 13 bases between them. CDR3 length: 15 residues. The CDR3 is CASSYSTGGGSPLHF. CDR3 DNA sequence: TGTGCCAGCAGTTACTCGACCGGGGGCGGGTCACCCCTCCACTTT.

The chain combines TRBV5-4 with TRBJ1-6, with 9 nucleotides matching TRBD1. From germline, CDR1 is SGHNT and CDR2 YYREEE (reference sequence). There are 14 residues in the CDR3. The V and J ends lost 4 bases and 10 bases, in that order; junction bases with no gene match: 6. The CDR3 nucleotides read TGTGCCAGCAGCAGGGACAGGGCAAAGTCACCCCTCCACTTT. This translates into CASSRDRAKSPLHF.

This clone was detected only once. The genes are TRBV6-2 or TRBV6-3 and TRBJ1-1, with 8 bases matching TRBD1. CDR3 length: 15 residues. Per the germline V gene, CDR1 is MNHEY and CDR2 is SVGEGT. The V and J ends lost 2 bases and 4 bases, in that order; junction bases with no gene match: 6. The CDR3 nucleotides are TGTGCCAGCAGTTACGGGGGACAGGTAATCACTGAAGCTTTCTTT. Its translation: CASSYGGQVITEAFF.

CDR3 in amino acids: CAWSPHRETARGYTF. The CDR3 DNA is TGTGCCTGGAGTCCACACAGGGAAACGGCGAGGGGCTACACCTTC. J is TRBJ1-2 and V is TRBV30, with D tentatively TRBD1 (6 bases). Germline assignment: CDR1 GTSNPN and CDR2 SVGIG (reference sequence). Deletions cut 2 bases from V and 8 bases from J, with 21 bases between. The CDR3 covers 15 residues.

The V and J genes are TRBV7-2 and TRBJ2-7, with D perhaps matching TRBD2 (5 bases). CDR3 length: 13 amino acids. The V end lost 4 bases, the J end lost 2 bases, and 9 bases lay between the germline ends. Looked up from germline, CDR1 is SGHTA and CDR2 is FQGNSA. The chain's CDR3 is CASSSPGAYEQYF. The DNA for the CDR3 is TGTGCCAGCAGCTCGCCCGGGGCCTACGAGCAGTACTTC.

The gene calls are TRBV6-2 or TRBV6-3 and TRBJ1-2, with a possible D match to TRBD1 (5 bases). CDR3 size: 15 residues. The V end was cut by 0 bases, the J end by 5 bases, with 13 bases between. Germline assignment: CDR1 MNHEY and CDR2 SVGEGT. The CDR3 DNA reads TGTGCCAGCAGTTACTCGAGAACAGGAGGATATGGCTACACCTTC. Encoded protein: CASSYSRTGGYGYTF.

The chain joins TRBV11-3 to TRBJ2-3; perhaps TRBD2 as D (7 bases). In germline, CDR1 is SGHNT, CDR2 YENEEA. The V gene lost 5 bases and the J gene lost 2 bases, with 11 bases spanning the gap. The CDR3 loop spans 14 amino acids. CDR3 protein: CASSPGGHTDTQYF. The CDR3 DNA sequence: TGTGCCAGCAGCCCGGGGGGCCACACAGATACGCAGTATTTT.

V and J are TRBV19 and TRBJ1-1, with TRBD1 as a possible D gene (6 bases). V lost 10 bases to trimming and J lost 3 bases, with 12 bases between them. The CDR3 is 12 amino acids. Germline lookup yields CDR1 LNHDA and CDR2 SQIVND (reference sequence). The CDR3 DNA reads TGTGCCACCTCCTACAGGGACACTGAAGCTTTCTTT. Translating gives CATSYRDTEAFF.

The chain joins TRBV12-3 or TRBV12-4 to TRBJ1-5; D is perhaps TRBD1 (5 bases). The CDR3 extends over 13 amino acids. Trimming removed 3 bases at V and 4 bases at J, with 7 bases between. CDR3 loop: CASSFRGNQPQHF. In DNA form, the CDR3 reads TGTGCCAGCAGTTTTCGGGGGAATCAGCCCCAGCATTTT.

The chain uses TRBV5-5 and TRBJ1-1, with 8 nucleotides matching TRBD1. CDR3 length: 16 residues. Per germline, CDR1 SGHKS and CDR2 YYEKEE (reference sequence). The J segment lost 3 bases and the V segment lost 2 bases, leaving 9 bases of the junction unmatched. Here the CDR3 reads CASSFLARGPDTEAFF. CDR3 nucleotide sequence: TGTGCCAGCAGCTTTTTGGCCAGGGGGCCCGACACTGAAGCTTTCTTT.

The J gene is TRBJ1-5, the V gene TRBV28, with D unresolved. The V and J ends lost 1 base and 4 bases respectively, with 5 bases between them. This CDR3 comprises 13 residues. CDR1 and CDR2 (germline): MDHEN, SYDVKM. CDR3 protein: CASSLFQNQPQHF. CDR3 sequence (DNA): TGTGCCAGCAGTTTATTCCAGAATCAGCCCCAGCATTTT. Combining the CDR3 with reference TRBV28 and TRBJ1-5 gives the whole variable domain DVKVTQSSRYLVKRTGEKVFLECVQDMDHENMFWYRQDPGLGLRLIYFSYDVKMKEKGDIPEGYSVSREKKERFSLILESASTNQTSMYLCASSLFQNQPQHFGDGTRLSIL.

The chain carries TRBV12-3 or TRBV12-4 and TRBJ2-1; D is undetermined. This CDR3 has 13 amino acids. V was cut by 7 bases and J by 10 bases, with 17 bases left in between. In DNA, the CDR3 is TGTGCCAGCACCCCGGACGGAAAATTCGAGCAGTTCTTC. Its protein is CASTPDGKFEQFF.

This chain links TRBV4-2 with TRBJ1-1, with 11 bases aligning to TRBD1. The germline gives CDR1 LGHNA, CDR2 YNFKEQ. With V trimmed by 4 bases and J by 0 bases, 4 bases remained unmatched. This CDR3 spans 16 amino acids. The CDR3 here is CASSRGTGGLNTEAFF. CDR3 in DNA: TGTGCCAGCAGCCGGGGGACAGGGGGATTGAACACTGAAGCTTTCTTT.

The chain recombines TRBV28 with TRBJ1-2; a weak D match, TRBD1 (6 bases). The CDR3 length is 14 residues. The V end lost 7 bases, the J end lost 4 bases, and 16 bases lay between the germline ends. In germline, CDR1 is MDHEN, CDR2 SYDVKM. This CDR3 reads CASIEQGLPYGYTF. Written as DNA, the CDR3 is TGTGCCAGCATCGAACAGGGTCTCCCCTATGGCTACACCTTC.

The chain employs TRBV5-4 and TRBJ1-4, with D possibly TRBD1 on 5 matching bases. This CDR3 spans 16 amino acids. V was pared by 4 bases and J by 0 bases, with 13 bases between. Germline CDR1 SGHNT, CDR2 YYREEE (reference sequence). DNA for the CDR3: TGTGCCAGCAGCAAACAGGACTTTGCAACTAATGAAAAACTGTTTTTT. The encoded protein is CASSKQDFATNEKLFF.